The next 17 T cell receptor beta chains were all read from a single sample in a study of cytomegalovirus exposure and HLA in healthy donors. This PCR relied on a set of 60 Vbeta primers and 13 Jbeta primers. Produced via immunoSEQ multiplex PCR; TCRdb's table is partial and in-frame only. This table lists under 100,000 clones. The sequencing sample was made of PBMCs. Every receptor here comes from a man aged 25 to 40 in good health and CMV-seronegative.

The J gene is TRBJ1-2, the V gene TRBV5-1, with D possibly being TRBD1 (5 bases). Deletions cut 0 bases from V and 4 bases from J, with 13 bases between. The CDR3 runs 15 residues. Germline V gives CDR1 SGHRS, CDR2 YFSETQ. In DNA form, the CDR3 reads TGCGCCAGCAGCTTGGGGGGACTTTCCAGCTATGGCTACACCTTC. Translated, it gives CASSLGGLSSYGYTF.

The chain combines TRBV7-8 with TRBJ2-3; 9 nucleotides align to TRBD2. V lost 5 bases to trimming and J lost 1 base; unmatched junction nucleotides: 4. Germline V lookup: CDR1 SGHVS, CDR2 FQNEAQ. CDR3 length equals 15 residues. CDR3: CASSPRTSGTDTQYF. DNA for the CDR3: TGTGCCAGCAGCCCCAGGACTAGCGGCACAGATACGCAGTATTTT.

The chain carries TRBV9 and TRBJ2-3; 8 bases match TRBD2. CDR1 SGDLS and CDR2 YYNGEE come from the germline V gene. V lost 4 bases to trimming and J lost 0 bases; unmatched junction nucleotides: 4. The CDR3 loop spans 15 amino acids. The CDR3 protein is CASSRLAGSTDTQYF. In nucleotides, the CDR3 is TGTGCCAGCAGCCGGTTAGCGGGGAGCACAGATACGCAGTATTTT.

This sequence joins TRBV21-1 and TRBJ2-7; the DNA was not compared with TRBD2, the D call given in the table. TRBV21-1 is a pseudogene locus. The CDR3 runs 14 residues. Here the CDR3 reads CASSKRTSGGEQYF. In nucleotides, the CDR3 is TGTGCCAGCAGTAAAAGGACTAGCGGTGGCGAGCAGTACTTC.

V usage is TRBV29-1 and J usage is TRBJ2-3; 8 bases agree with TRBD2. CDR1 and CDR2 from the germline V gene are SQVTM and ANQGSEA. This CDR3 is built from 15 residues. The V segment lost 7 bases and the J segment 0 bases; nucleotides outside the gene matches: 9. CDR3 bases: TGCAGCGCCCATCCTAGCGGGCCAAGCACAGATACGCAGTATTTT. It specifies CSAHPSGPSTDTQYF.

The genes are TRBV29-1 and TRBJ1-3; TRBD1 agrees at 8 bases. This CDR3 contains 14 residues. CDR1 and CDR2 (germline): SQVTM, ANQGSEA. V trimming: 6 bases; J trimming: 0 bases; junction bases outside the gene matches: 4. The CDR3 DNA reads TGCAGCGTCGGACAGGGTCACTCTGGAAACACCATATATTTT. This sequence encodes CSVGQGHSGNTIYF.

This sequence joins TRBV5-5 and TRBJ1-1; 7 bases agree with TRBD1. CDR3 size: 15 residues. V lost 2 bases and J lost 1; bases outside the gene matches: 5. Germline CDR1 SGHKS, CDR2 YYEKEE (reference sequence). In DNA, the CDR3 is TGTGCCAGCAGCTTCACCGGGACAGAGAACACTGAAGCTTTCTTT. Translating gives CASSFTGTENTEAFF.

V gene TRBV18 combines with J gene TRBJ1-2; D is perhaps TRBD1 (6 bases). Looked up from germline, CDR1 is KGHSH and CDR2 is LQKENI. CDR3 size: 15 residues. V shed 3 bases and J shed 6 bases, with 17 bases lying between them. CDR3 region: CASSPYPDRKDGYTF. CDR3 bases: TGTGCCAGCTCACCTTACCCGGACAGAAAAGATGGCTACACCTTC.

The CDR3 sequence is CASSPPNQVNTEAFF. In DNA form, the CDR3 reads TGTGCCAGCTCACCACCGAACCAGGTGAACACTGAAGCTTTCTTT. This chain links TRBV18 with TRBJ1-1; no firm D call. The V and J ends lost 0 bases and 0 bases respectively, with 8 bases between them. The CDR3 sequence is 15 residues long. Germline V gene data show CDR1 as KGHSH and CDR2 as LQKENI.

The rearrangement uses TRBV6-4 and TRBJ2-2; TRBD1 matches 11 bases. Germline lookup yields CDR1 MRHNA and CDR2 SNTAGT. With 9 bases clipped from V and 3 bases from J, the junction kept 3 bases outside the gene matches. The CDR3 is made up of 14 amino acids. The CDR3 sequence: CASGQGADTGELFF. The CDR3 DNA reads as TGTGCCAGTGGACAGGGGGCGGACACCGGGGAGCTGTTTTTT.

J is TRBJ1-2 and V is TRBV7-2, with D hard to call. This CDR3 is built from 13 residues. CDR1 SGHTA and CDR2 FQGNSA come from the germline V gene. Trimming cost V 4 bases and J 4 bases, with 10 bases left between them. The CDR3 nucleotides are TGTGCCAGCAGCTCCGGGTCGGGCTATGGCTACACCTTC. It encodes CASSSGSGYGYTF.

J is TRBJ2-2 and V is TRBV4-2; D ambiguous. From germline, CDR1 is LGHNA and CDR2 YNFKEQ. This CDR3 is 17 amino acids long. V was shortened by 0 bases and J by 7 bases, with 18 bases between the two germline ends. The CDR3 coding sequence is TGTGCCAGCAGCCAAGAGGCGACAACAGAACTTGGCGGGGAGCTGTTTTTT. Protein: CASSQEATTELGGELFF.

The chain has TRBV14 and TRBJ1-4; TRBD1 might be the D (6 bases). Per the germline V gene, CDR1 is SGHDN and CDR2 is FVKESK. The V and J ends lost 0 bases and 4 bases respectively, with 15 bases between them. This CDR3 is built from 17 residues. DNA of the CDR3: TGTGCCAGCAGCCAAGATCTACAGGGAGAGGGTAATGAAAAACTGTTTTTT. Protein product: CASSQDLQGEGNEKLFF.

This chain uses TRBV6-1 with TRBJ1-4, with D hard to call. V lost 8 bases and J 5 bases, leaving 18 bases between the germline ends. CDR3 size: 15 residues. Germline CDR1 and CDR2: MNHNS and SASEGT. CDR3 protein: CASWRDITLNEKLFF. The DNA for the CDR3 is TGTGCCAGCTGGCGGGATATAACACTAAATGAAAAACTGTTTTTT.

The rearrangement links TRBV6-5 to TRBJ1-5; tentatively, D is TRBD1 (5 bases). Germline lookup yields CDR1 MNHEY and CDR2 SVGAGI. The CDR3 sequence is 13 residues long. V was pared by 0 bases and J by 8 bases, with 8 bases between. The chain's CDR3 is CASSYSTGEPQHF. The CDR3 DNA sequence: TGTGCCAGCAGTTACTCTACGGGGGAGCCCCAGCATTTT.

The chain employs TRBV5-1 and TRBJ1-2; maybe TRBD1 (6 bases). The germline V and J ends were trimmed by 3 bases and 2 bases, with 8 bases remaining between them. CDR1 is SGHRS and CDR2 is YFSETQ in the germline V gene. The CDR3 loop spans 13 amino acids. This CDR3 reads CASSSGQNYGYTF. In DNA form, the CDR3 reads TGCGCCAGCAGCTCCGGACAGAACTATGGCTACACCTTC.

J is TRBJ2-7 and V is TRBV5-1; tentatively, D is TRBD1 (6 bases). The V end lost 0 bases, the J end lost 4 bases, and 11 bases lay between the germline ends. The CDR3 runs 14 residues. Germline assignment: CDR1 SGHRS and CDR2 YFSETQ. CDR3 in amino acids: CASSLASQGYEQYF. Written as DNA, the CDR3 is TGCGCCAGCAGCTTGGCGTCCCAGGGGTACGAGCAGTACTTC.